Shown below are 10 T cell receptor beta chains from a single sample sequenced in a study of T cell responses to AZD1222 COVID-19 vaccine. Assay: immunoSEQ multiplex PCR; the TCRdb copy retains only in-frame clones and omits some. The repertoire holds about 92,000 clones, with about nine tenths as singletons. Specimen: peripheral blood, collected on day 0 of AZD1222 vaccination. These receptors came from an adult in good health.

This clone was observed a single time. The chain is built from TRBV5-6 and TRBJ1-1; 12 nucleotides agree with TRBD1. CDR1 and CDR2 (germline): SGHDT, YYEEEE. V lost 0 bases and J lost 3; bases outside the gene matches: 3. The CDR3 loop spans 16 amino acids. CDR3 region: CASSLAWDRGHTEAFF. The CDR3 region has the DNA TGTGCCAGCAGCTTGGCCTGGGACAGGGGGCACACTGAAGCTTTCTTT. Complete variable domain (other parts from reference TRBV5-6 and TRBJ1-1): DAGVTQSPTHLIKTRGQQVTLRCSPKSGHDTVSWYQQALGQGPQFIFQYYEEEERQRGNFPDRFSGHQFPNYSSELNVNALLLGDSALYLCASSLAWDRGHTEAFFGQGTRLTVV.

This chain connects TRBV15 to TRBJ2-6; 7 bases agree with TRBD2. CDR3 length: 16 amino acids. The V segment lost 5 bases and the J segment 2 bases; nucleotides outside the gene matches: 6. CDR1 is LNHNV, CDR2 YYDKDF, per germline (reference sequence). The CDR3: CATSPLRGAGANVLTF. In DNA form, the CDR3 reads TGTGCCACCAGCCCTCTTCGGGGGGCTGGGGCCAACGTCCTGACTTTC.

The chain links TRBV7-9 to TRBJ2-1, with 8 bases that match TRBD2. Trimming took 6 bases from V and 4 from J; bases not matched to a gene: 8. Germline assignment: CDR1 SEHNR and CDR2 FQNEAQ (reference sequence). CDR3 length: 15 residues. Here the CDR3 reads CASSLTVAGYNEQFF. The CDR3 DNA is TGTGCCAGCAGTCTTACGGTAGCGGGATACAATGAGCAGTTCTTC.

The rearrangement joins TRBV9 to TRBJ2-1; TRBD2 is a possible D gene (6 bases). V lost 0 bases, J lost 5 bases, and 12 bases lay in between. This CDR3 region has 15 residues. Germline assignment: CDR1 SGDLS and CDR2 YYNGEE. The CDR3 sequence: CASSVAGGAHNEQFF. Written as DNA, the CDR3 is TGTGCCAGCAGCGTAGCAGGAGGGGCCCACAATGAGCAGTTCTTC.

The chain recombines TRBV29-1 with TRBJ1-1, with no clear D. The V gene's germline CDR1 is SQVTM and CDR2 ANQGSEA. This CDR3 contains 12 residues. Trimming removed 4 bases at V and 1 base at J, with 7 bases between. CDR3 in amino acids: CSVGPWNTEAFF. CDR3 nucleotides: TGCAGCGTTGGACCTTGGAACACTGAAGCTTTCTTT. The entire variable domain, with the rest obtained from reference TRBV29-1 and TRBJ1-1, is as follows: SAVISQKPSRDICQRGTSLTIQCQVDSQVTMMFWYRQQPGQSLTLIATANQGSEATYESGFVIDKFPISRPNLTFSTLTVSNMSPEDSSIYLCSVGPWNTEAFFGQGTRLTVV.

As for this clone: The junction shows a germline mismatch at one end, possibly a read error. J is TRBJ2-2 and V is TRBV6-1, with D perhaps matching TRBD2 (6 bases). The CDR3 covers 19 residues. Per the germline V gene, CDR1 is MNHNS and CDR2 is SASEGT. CDR3 in DNA: TGTGCCAGCAGCGAAGGTCAAATACGGGGGACGACGAACACCGGGGAGCTGTTTTTT. This codes for CASSEGQIRGTTNTGELFF.

The chain links TRBV28 to TRBJ2-1; D assignment may be TRBD1 or TRBD2 (5 bases each). Germline CDR1 and CDR2: MDHEN and SYDVKM. The germline V and J ends were trimmed by 6 bases and 2 bases, with 11 bases remaining between them. This CDR3 contains 14 residues. The CDR3 protein is CASRGDAPYNEQFF. CDR3 DNA: TGTGCCAGCAGAGGGGACGCGCCCTACAATGAGCAGTTCTTC.

The rearrangement links TRBV28 to TRBJ1-3, with a tentative D call TRBD1 (6 bases). V lost 6 bases and J lost 0, with 15 bases in between. Germline lookup yields CDR1 MDHEN and CDR2 SYDVKM. The CDR3 covers 16 residues. The CDR3 DNA reads TGTGCCAGCAGGCTCTCTGGGACATTCTCTGGAAACACCATATATTTT. It translates to CASRLSGTFSGNTIYF. Using reference TRBV28 and TRBJ1-3 for the parts outside the CDR3, the full variable domain is DVKVTQSSRYLVKRTGEKVFLECVQDMDHENMFWYRQDPGLGLRLIYFSYDVKMKEKGDIPEGYSVSREKKERFSLILESASTNQTSMYLCASRLSGTFSGNTIYFGEGSWLTVV.

The gene calls are TRBV28 and TRBJ1-2; possibly TRBD1 for D (5 bases). Germline CDR1 MDHEN, CDR2 SYDVKM. The CDR3 length is 15 residues. Trimming removed 3 bases at V and 0 bases at J, with 11 bases between. CDR3 coding DNA: TGTGCCAGCAGTTTCTCGACAGCAGCTAACTATGGCTACACCTTC. Protein product: CASSFSTAANYGYTF.

The chain combines TRBV19 with TRBJ1-4, with TRBD1 matching over 7 bases. This CDR3 contains 15 residues. CDR1 and CDR2 from the germline V gene are LNHDA and SQIVND (reference sequence). J gave up 7 bases and V 1 base, and 6 bases lay outside the gene matches. The CDR3 is CASSIGGRGIEKLFF. The CDR3 DNA sequence: TGTGCCAGTAGTATAGGAGGCAGGGGGATTGAAAAACTGTTTTTT.